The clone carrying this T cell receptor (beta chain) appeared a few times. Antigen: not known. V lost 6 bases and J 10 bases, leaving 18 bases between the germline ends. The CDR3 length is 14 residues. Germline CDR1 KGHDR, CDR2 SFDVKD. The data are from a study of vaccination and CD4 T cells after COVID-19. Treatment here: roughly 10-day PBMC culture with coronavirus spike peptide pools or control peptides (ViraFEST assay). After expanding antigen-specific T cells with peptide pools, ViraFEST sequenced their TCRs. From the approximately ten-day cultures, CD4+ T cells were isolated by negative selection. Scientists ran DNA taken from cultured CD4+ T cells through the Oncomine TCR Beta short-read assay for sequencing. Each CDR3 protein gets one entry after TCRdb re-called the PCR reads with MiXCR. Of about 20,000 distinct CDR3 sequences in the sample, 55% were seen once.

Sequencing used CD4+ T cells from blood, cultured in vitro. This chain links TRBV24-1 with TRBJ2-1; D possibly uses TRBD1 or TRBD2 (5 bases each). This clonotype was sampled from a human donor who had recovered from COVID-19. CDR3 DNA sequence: TGTGCCACCAGTTCGGCAGGGTCGACGGGGGAGCAGTTCTTC. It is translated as CATSSAGSTGEQFF.